This section outlines one T cell receptor beta chain sequence together with its context. Its cognate antigen has yet to be identified. No clone much larger than this one lies a single base away; base qualities are absent. The library was produced with the immunoSEQ multiplex PCR assay. The multiplex PCR relied on a mix of 60 forward primers for TCR Vbeta segments and 13 reverse primers for TCR Jbeta segments. A multiplex PCR assay on genomic DNA amplified the CDR3 region of rearranged TCR beta genes. On the Illumina HiSeq System, the amplified TCR beta libraries were sequenced as 87-base-pair reads. The study's own analysis went as follows. Across the roughly 670 repertoires, a later analysis counted around 80 million unique TCR beta chains, approximately 10 million of which were shared by at least two donors. Raw reads were error-corrected and collapsed into unique sequences by a nearest-neighbor algorithm in which closely related sequences were merged to remove PCR and sequencing errors. To assign V, D and J gene segments, CDR3 sequences were aligned to IMGT reference sequences. For a sequence to be retained, a match of at least six nucleotides was required to both a V gene segment and a J gene segment. Rearrangements were called productive when the CDR3 lacked stop codons and stayed in frame with V and J; all others were non-productive. Following IMGT convention, CDR3 was defined as the stretch from the second conserved V-encoded cysteine up to the conserved J-encoded phenylalanine. In an earlier analysis of 550 to 650 of the donors, sequences lacking an unambiguous match to a single V gene segment were excluded. An earlier analysis of a few hundred of the donors classified V segments as functional when productive rearrangements were above 56.7% and as segregating when the standard deviation between donors was above 5%. A statistical classification framework was developed to diagnose cytomegalovirus status using the catalog of TCR beta chain sequences. V and J gene assignment, in a later analysis, came from comparing TCR nucleotide sequences with IMGT/GENE-DB human TR gene sequences. Using the TCRdist pipeline, a later analysis assigned CDR3 sequences along with most-parsimonious VDJ recombination scenarios. In a later analysis, each TCR beta chain was defined by its CDR3 amino acid sequence together with its V-gene family, and reads lacking a unique V-gene family were excluded. A later analysis removed 600 or so highly shared, low-generation-probability nucleotide sequences to deal with suspected cross-contamination and a sequencing artifact. In a later analysis, a clonal expansion index was calculated for each public chain from normalized within-repertoire ranks of inferred template counts. A later analysis computed generation probabilities with a VDJ recombination model fitted to out-of-frame rearrangements, and checked the results against IGoR. In a later analysis, TCR-TCR, TCR-HLA and TCR-CMV co-occurrence was scored with hypergeometric tests, and a repertoire-size bias correction was applied to TCR pairs. False discovery rates were estimated in a later analysis by permuting HLA or CMV assignments 20 times. In a later analysis, co-occurring TCRs were grouped with DBSCAN, and TCRdist sequence similarity was added when clustering was performed within HLA-allele-positive subsets. Co-occurrence clustering excluded repertoires with fewer than 30,000 or more than 120,000 public chains, plus five with anomalous nucleotide sharing. The table comes from immuneACCESS by way of TCRdb, which keeps in-frame sequences with V and J called. Part of the clones is missing from these tables; in studies checked, under half for an unresolved V gene and the rest for unknown reasons. That table supplies the V and J calls and clone size; D and trimming were determined from the DNA. This sample has more than 95,000 clones in its table, and approximately 78% of those were observed once. Together, the top ten hold around 0.99% of the sample.

These data belong to a study of cytomegalovirus exposure and HLA in healthy donors (dated by TCRdb to the late 2010s). Notes on the research overall: An earlier analysis of about 530 of the donors reported approximately 260 Gb of sequence data and 117 million unique TCR beta sequences obtained from about 180 million T cells. An early release that covered around 590 HLA-typed donors contained 300 to 350 gigabases of sequencing data and tens of millions of unique TCR sequences. The genetic ancestry cluster associated with self-reported Caucasian donors included 65% to 90% of the roughly 400 genotyped donors. The study aimed to test whether cataloging public T cell receptors could reveal signatures of past pathogen exposure. The study profiled the T cell repertoires of about 640 subjects by immunosequencing and related them to cytomegalovirus serostatus. Besides the first cohort of around 670 subjects, a separate validation cohort made up of some 110 different subjects was used. To predict cytomegalovirus infection status, the study brought together high-throughput TCR immunosequencing, statistical association of individual TCRs with disease status, and machine learning. A later analysis re-examined previously published TCR beta repertoires from roughly 720 donors and added high-resolution HLA genotyping to investigate patterns of TCR occurrence. Rather than drawing on any new phenotypic data, the later analysis identified candidate immune exposures from TCR beta sequences and the way those sequences occurred across donors. An earlier analysis of 500 to 650 of the donors applied high-throughput TCR beta sequencing to assess whether each TCR beta V gene segment acted as functional or pseudogenic. Donor age, sex, ethnicity and CMV serostatus were compiled alongside the repertoire data. A later genetic analysis used genome-wide SNP genotypes for about 65% of the roughly 670 donors, treating that subset as a discovery cohort. Every discovery cohort repertoire had been produced on one sequencing platform. HLA typing covered class I and class II loci at four-digit resolution. Typing coverage varied by locus: about 620-630 donors for A, B, C, DRB1 and DQB1; around 560 for DQA1; over 600 for DPA1; 400 to 480 for DPB1. Four to six DR-DQ haplotypes were handled as single units for association and clustering, since linkage in the cohort was strong. Among around 400 genotyped donors of the cohort, an average of roughly 240,000 unique TCR beta nucleotide sequences were sequenced per donor, roughly 20% of them non-productive. Paper-wide results and their limitations: Compared with equally common non-associated chains, HLA-associated TCR beta chains in a later analysis were more clonally expanded and had lower generation probabilities. CMV serostatus was the only immune exposure information available for the cohort. A later genetic analysis associated a missense DCLRE1C variant with V-gene and J-gene trimming of TCR beta chains, and an independent cohort replicated the association. Linkage disequilibrium might explain the correlated functional status among segregating V segments, but an unknown experimental factor could not be excluded. In both the original and validation cohorts, the classifier was reported to diagnose cytomegalovirus status with high specificity and sensitivity. In this cohort, only TCR beta chains were sequenced, and detectable features were limited by the absence of alpha or paired-chain data. An earlier analysis of 587 of the donors showed that most TCR beta V segments appeared in productive rearrangements either about 87% or about 30% of the time, which broadly matched IMGT annotations. Specific HLA alleles were associated with around 18,000 TCR beta sequences at a false discovery rate of 0.05 in a later analysis. According to a later genetic analysis, donors in an Asian-associated ancestry cluster had fewer N-insertions in productive TCRs than the approximately 700-donor mean. Most CMV-associated TCR beta chains appeared to be HLA-restricted in a later analysis, and the HLA associations seemed to be driven largely by CMV exposure. The study listed 150 to 200 TCR beta chains as associated with cytomegalovirus. The authors suggested that the approach could potentially be generalized to other disease states and immunological phenotypes. A later analysis found that TCR association rates varied across HLA loci, with DRB1 alleles showing the most associated TCRs and HLA-C alleles the fewest. The 87-base-pair reads could not distinguish some IMGT-functional V segments, including TRBV6-2 and TRBV6-3, so those segments were excluded. Strong co-occurrence of HLA alleles, especially DR and DQ, made assigning TCR associations to individual alleles difficult. A further reported finding was that TCR beta sequences accurately predicted the HLA-A and HLA-B alleles for most subjects in the first cohort. In vitro tests confirmed that a few of the cytomegalovirus-associated TCR beta chains recognize cytomegalovirus antigens. Sequencing depth was assumed to be roughly uniform across donors in the presence/absence analyses, though that assumption may not hold. A cluster of highly shared sequence variants was judged likely to represent a technical artifact of the sequencing pipeline. In a later analysis, several top co-occurrence clusters were reported to appear linked to parvovirus B19, influenza, CMV and Epstein-Barr virus. Most TCR sequences were observed very rarely across donors, whereas some public TCRs were present in many individuals. Roughly 17 rarely observed V segments, including chromosome 9 orphons, were excluded from the earlier analysis of approximately 500 of the donors because counts were too low. HLA typing was unavailable for some donors at each locus, so association tests used only the typed subset.

The cohort comprised more than 550 healthy bone marrow donors. At the time of sampling, every cohort member was nominally healthy, though immune exposures that went unrecorded were likely present. The donor was CMV seronegative and belonged to the group of several hundred seronegative cohort members. Every donor gave a peripheral blood sample, and the peripheral blood mononuclear cells from that sample were used for TCR beta sequencing. The Qiagen DNeasy Blood Extraction Kit was used to extract genomic DNA from the blood cell samples. At the junction V is shortened by 2 bases and J by 4 bases, with 14 bases in between. The CDR3 covers 15 residues, taking in both the cysteine and the phenylalanine. Only the CDR3 DNA stays, 45 bases, in frame from base 1. The germline V gene supplies CDR1 LGHNA and CDR2 YSLEER.

This clonotype was obtained from a woman under 40 in good health and CMV-seronegative. Sequenced sample: PBMCs. This chain is built from TRBV4-3 and TRBJ2-5, with no reliable assignment of the D segment. The CDR3 in this case is CASSQTVPTRETQYF. The nucleotide sequence is given as TGCGCCAGCAGCCAAACAGTCCCAACTCGAGAGACCCAGTACTTC.